The subject of this entry is one TCR beta chain. Its antigen is not identified. CDR3 length: 16 residues. CDR1 and CDR2 (germline): SGHTA, FQGNSA. Losses at the gene ends were 0 bases for V and 0 bases for J; bases not matched to a gene: 3. This entry comes from a study of CD4 T cells in relation to SARS-CoV-2 and coronaviruses. Repertoires were generated with immunoSEQ multiplex PCR, while TCRdb's copy carries only in-frame clones and drops some. The repertoire includes around 15,000 clones, 60% to 80% of them detected once, and around 9.7% sits in the top ten. Unexposed donor CD4+ T cells date from about 2011-2018, before the COVID-19 pandemic. After about ten days of culture, CD4+ T cells were isolated.

Source material: CD4+ T cells from PBMCs, cultured in vitro. The sequence derives from a human donor in good health. The chain employs TRBV7-2 and TRBJ2-7; TRBD1 aligns across 9 bases. This chain's CDR3 is CASSLAATGGSYEQYF. The CDR3 DNA reads as TGTGCCAGCAGCTTAGCCGCGACAGGGGGCTCCTACGAGCAGTACTTC.